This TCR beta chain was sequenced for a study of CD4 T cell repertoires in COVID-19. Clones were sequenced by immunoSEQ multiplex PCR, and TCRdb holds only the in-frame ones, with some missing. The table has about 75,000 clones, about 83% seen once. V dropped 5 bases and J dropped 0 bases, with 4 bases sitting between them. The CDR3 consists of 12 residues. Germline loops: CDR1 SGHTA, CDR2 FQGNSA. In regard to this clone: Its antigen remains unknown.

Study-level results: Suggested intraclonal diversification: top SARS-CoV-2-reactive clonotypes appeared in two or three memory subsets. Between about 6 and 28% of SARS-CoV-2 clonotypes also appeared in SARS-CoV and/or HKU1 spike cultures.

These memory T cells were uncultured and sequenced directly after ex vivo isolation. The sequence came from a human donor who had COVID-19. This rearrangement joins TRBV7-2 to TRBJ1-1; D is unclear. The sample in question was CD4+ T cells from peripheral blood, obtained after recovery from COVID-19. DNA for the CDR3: TGTGCCAGCAGCATGGTGAACACTGAAGCTTTCTTT. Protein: CASSMVNTEAFF.